A selection of T cell receptor beta chains follows, all from one sample in a study of early T cells in non-severe SARS-CoV-2 infection. Via MiXCR, TCRdb re-called the 5' RACE reads, giving one row per CDR3 protein. In the table there are tens of thousands of distinct CDR3 sequences, roughly 13% of which are singletons. Sequencing was carried out using whole blood. The source is an adult who was a healthcare worker with PCR-confirmed SARS-CoV-2 infection or an uninfected control (not recorded which). Both conserved end residues are trimmed from each CDR3. The order of the fields is clone size, J gene, V gene, CDR3 protein. Part of the rows lack a size; the others show once, few, many or a class for expanded clones.

size: few
J: TRBJ1-6
V: TRBV5-5
CDR3: ASGGTWNSPLH

size: many
J: TRBJ1-2
V: TRBV2
CDR3: ARSQAAAGYT

size: many
J: TRBJ2-2
V: TRBV5-1
CDR3: ASKSNANTGELF

size: many
J: TRBJ1-2
V: TRBV4-1
CDR3: ASSQDQKRTGGYT

size: many
J: TRBJ1-5
V: TRBV27
CDR3: ASSQGYSNQPQH

size: many
J: TRBJ1-2
V: TRBV6-6
CDR3: ASSYTADRDGYT

size: many
J: TRBJ2-7
V: TRBV30
CDR3: AWSVFWVGSSGEQY

size: NA
J: TRBJ2-3
V: TRBV6-1
CDR3: ASRTIGDTQY

size: many
J: TRBJ2-7
V: TRBV6-5
CDR3: ATGRQGYEQY

size: many
J: TRBJ1-1
V: TRBV5-1
CDR3: ASSLRTELNTEAF

size: many
J: TRBJ2-7
V: TRBV6-2/TRBV6-3
CDR3: ASSYGTTYEQY

size: NA
J: TRBJ2-3
V: TRBV15
CDR3: ATSRKTGANTDTQY

size: few
J: TRBJ2-7
V: TRBV18
CDR3: ASSPGRRHLVSYEQY

size: many
J: TRBJ2-7
V: TRBV7-6
CDR3: ASSLEDGTYEQY